This T cell receptor (beta chain) stems from a study of CD8 T cells in Susac syndrome (dated by TCRdb to between 2018 and 2021). General notes on the study: The study used repertoire sequencing to test whether antigen drove CD8+ T cell activation and differentiation in Susac syndrome. Clonality of the CD8+ T cell repertoire was compared between over 10 healthy donors, about 14 Susac syndrome patients and under 19 multiple sclerosis patients.

The table lists this clonotype with a few counts. The antigen it recognizes is unknown. Per-nucleotide qualities are absent, and no much larger clonotype sits a single base away. Study-level results and caveats: The number of individuals in the TCR sequencing and HLA analysis was acknowledged as relatively small.

V and J are truncated by 3 bases and 4 bases respectively, leaving an intervening sequence of 7 bases. The CDR3 measures 13 amino acids from cysteine to phenylalanine. The only DNA kept is the CDR3, 39 bases in frame from the first base. RNA was extracted using the RNeasy kit, and roughly 0.5 to 1 microgram was reverse transcribed with random hexamers. TCR beta CDR3 regions were amplified with the immunoSEQ multiplex PCR assay covering 54 Vbeta and 13 Jbeta segments. PCR amplification bias was corrected using a synthetic template baseline for primer optimization and computational correction. As for the original processing: Reads were annotated to V, D and J genes per IMGT and analyzed with immunoSEQ Analyzer, keeping only productive sequences. Clonality was calculated as one minus the Shannon entropy normalized by log2 of the number of productive unique sequences. Public and private clones were assessed among the 100 most prevalent clones of each patient and control. Clones were defined as Susac-specific when absent from the healthy and MS cohorts, from fewer than 1,200 published viral clones and from other ImmuneACCESS disease sequences. TCRdb's own reprocessing of the public reads used fastp at Q25 and MiXCR and kept productive beta chains. For every CDR3 protein sequence, its rows merge into one entry that carries the most common genes and DNA. The V and J calls come from TCRdb's annotation, not from the publication. Across this sample there are about 300,000 distinct CDR3 sequences, with approximately 90% seen only once. The ten largest clones add up to around 0.18% of the sample.

High-throughput TCR beta sequencing profiled peripheral blood CD8+ and CD4+ T cells from healthy donors, Susac syndrome patients and multiple sclerosis patients. Multiple sclerosis controls were treatment-naive patients with stable or active relapsing-remitting disease fulfilling revised McDonald criteria. Bulk CD8+ and CD4+ T cells were purified by magnetic negative isolation, whereas CD8+ TEMRA cells were enriched by FACS. Blood was drawn into EDTA tubes, processed within 24 hours, and PBMCs were isolated by density gradient centrifugation. PBMCs intended for TCR sequencing were cryopreserved in liquid nitrogen and thawed later in a water bath at 37 degrees C. The sorted or isolated CD4+, CD8+ and CD8+ TEMRA cells had a purity of 90% or higher.

The chain employs TRBV12-3 or TRBV12-4 and TRBJ2-1; no D gene call is confident. Sequenced material: CD8+ T cells from PBMCs. The receptor was isolated from a human donor with multiple sclerosis. Here is the DNA: TGTGCCAGCAGTTTTTCGGATTACAATGAGCAGTTCTTC. Its amino acids are CASSFSDYNEQFF.